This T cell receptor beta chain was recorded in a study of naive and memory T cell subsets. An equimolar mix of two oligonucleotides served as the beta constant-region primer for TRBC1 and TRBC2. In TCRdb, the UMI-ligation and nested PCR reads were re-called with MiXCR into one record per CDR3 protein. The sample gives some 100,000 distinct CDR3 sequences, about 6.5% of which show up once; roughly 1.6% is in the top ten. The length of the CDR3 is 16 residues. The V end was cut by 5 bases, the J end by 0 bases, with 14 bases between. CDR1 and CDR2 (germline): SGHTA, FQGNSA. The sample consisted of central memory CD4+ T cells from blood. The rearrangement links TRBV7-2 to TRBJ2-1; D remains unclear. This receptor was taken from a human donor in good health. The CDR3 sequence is CASSVTLLSSYNEQFF. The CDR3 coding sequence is TGTGCCAGCAGCGTGACGCTACTCAGCTCCTACAATGAGCAGTTCTTC.